Sequencing of this T cell receptor (beta chain) was carried out in a study of pediatric ulcerative colitis. Worth noting for this clone: Its antigen is still unknown.

This was a survey-level run. Method: immunoSEQ multiplex PCR; TCRdb's copy keeps in-frame clones and lacks some. The sample records some 57,000 clones, around 87% being singletons. The germline gives CDR1 MNHEY, CDR2 SVGAGI. The CDR3 extends over 14 amino acids. V was clipped by 4 bases and J by 10 bases; unmatched bases: 6. Whole-study results and caveats: Substantially fewer templates came from a couple of patients' blood samples.

The clonotype was recovered from a boy aged 5-17 years who was a control in a study of pediatric ulcerative colitis. The source material was blood. The chain carries TRBV6-5 and TRBJ2-1, with 11 positions matching TRBD2. This CDR3 is CASSFTSGGSEQFF. As DNA, the CDR3 is TGTGCCAGCAGTTTTACTAGCGGGGGTTCGGAGCAGTTCTTC.